This section outlines one TCR beta chain sequence together with its context. Its antigen is unknown. The record originates from a study of Ad26.COV2.S vaccination and SARS-CoV-2 variants. About the research overall: Administration of Ad26.COV2.S was intramuscular, either once or twice 56 days apart. Study outcomes and limitations: Spike-specific TCR breadth was greater in vaccine than placebo recipients. Total T cell responses were possibly underestimated by TCR breadth and depth analyses. Similar non-spike TCR breadth was observed in recipients of vaccine and of placebo.

The V and J ends lost 7 bases and 3 bases respectively, with 15 bases between them. The CDR3 runs 14 residues. Germline V gene sequence: CDR1 LNHDA, CDR2 SQIVND (reference sequence). This table comes from immunoSEQ multiplex PCR, and its TCRdb copy is limited to in-frame clones, with some not included. The sample has about 350,000 clones; 70% to 90% are singletons. As to treatment: some 19 received Ad26.COV2.S at low or high dose, single or two shots; roughly five received placebo; per-sample allocation not given. All samples were drawn on day 63, counting from the first vaccine or placebo injection.

The rearrangement joins TRBV19 to TRBJ1-1, with D hard to call. The clonotype originates from a person aged 18-60 years who received the Ad26.COV2.S COVID-19 vaccine or a placebo. The sequencing here drew on peripheral blood, taken in a trial of Ad26.COV2.S vaccine versus placebo. The chain's CDR3 is CASTLTRVHTEAFF. The CDR3 DNA reads as TGTGCCAGTACCCTGACCCGGGTACACACTGAAGCTTTCTTT. The full variable domain, with the rest looked up from reference TRBV19 and TRBJ1-1, is DGGITQSPKYLFRKEGQNVTLSCEQNLNHDAMYWYRQDPGQGLRLIYYSQIVNDFQKGDIAEGYSVSREKKESFPLTVTSAQKNPTAFYLCASTLTRVHTEAFFGQGTRLTVV.